The 21 T cell receptor beta chains listed next were all sequenced from one sample in a study of shared clonotypes between healthy human individuals. Sequencing used immunoSEQ multiplex PCR; TCRdb keeps in-frame clones, though not all of them. The sample holds 950,000 to 1,100,000 clones; about 80% are singletons and the top ten take 1.4% to 1.5%. Sequenced material: memory CD4+ T cells sorted from blood. This sample's subset: CD45RA-negative fraction. The receptors stem from a man between 18 and 35 years old in good health.

In this sample, this clone turned up once. The rearrangement links TRBV30 to TRBJ1-3; the D is unclear. Germline CDR1 is GTSNPN and CDR2 is SVGIG (reference sequence). CDR3 size: 15 residues. Trimming removed 2 bases at V and 0 bases at J, with 11 bases between. In DNA, the CDR3 is TGTGCCTGGAGTCCCTCGGCAAACTCTGGAAACACCATATATTTT. Translated, it gives CAWSPSANSGNTIYF.

The chain carries TRBV6-5 and TRBJ1-6; D gene unclear. Germline V gives CDR1 MNHEY, CDR2 SVGAGI. V shed 10 bases and J shed 9 bases, with 16 bases lying between them. The CDR3 runs to 13 residues. CDR3 sequence reads: CATGLFPLSPLHF. The CDR3 coding sequence is TGTGCCACCGGTTTATTCCCCCTTTCACCCCTCCACTTT.

This clone occurred once. The DNA of the CDR3 is TGTGCCAGCGCAGCCCCCCTAGGCAATCAGCCCCAGCATTTT. This gives the protein CASAAPLGNQPQHF. The rearrangement links TRBV28 to TRBJ1-5; D remains unclear. The CDR3 runs 14 residues. Germline-derived CDR1 and CDR2 are MDHEN and SYDVKM. Trimming took 8 bases from V and 2 from J, leaving 13 bases between them.

The chain is built from TRBV6-1 and TRBJ2-5, with a tentative D call TRBD1 (5 bases). The CDR3 runs 13 residues. In germline, CDR1 is MNHNS, CDR2 SASEGT. Trimming left V 5 bases short and J 7 bases short, with 14 bases between. The CDR3 coding sequence is TGTGCCAGCAGTCGAGGACATCCGGGGACCCAGTACTTC. Its protein product is CASSRGHPGTQYF.

The chain has TRBV30 and TRBJ1-2; D is unresolved. CDR1 is GTSNPN, CDR2 SVGIG, per germline (reference sequence). This CDR3 comprises 15 residues. Trimming shortened V by 1 base and J by 2 bases, and 14 bases separated the two germline ends. CDR3 protein: CAWSAPGGLNYGYTF. Here the CDR3 DNA reads TGTGCCTGGAGTGCCCCGGGAGGCCTGAACTATGGCTACACCTTC.

Regarding this clone: The sample carries other DNA sequences with the same CDR3. The V call is TRBV7-2, the J call TRBJ2-1; D is undetermined. CDR1 and CDR2 (germline): SGHTA, FQGNSA. V lost 1 base to trimming and J lost 6 bases, with 4 bases between them. The CDR3 extends over 12 amino acids. Written as DNA, the CDR3 is TGTGCCAGCAGCTTAGGCGTCAATGAGCAGTTCTTC. Translating it yields CASSLGVNEQFF.

The CDR3 DNA is TGTGCCAGTAGTATAGCGCAAGGATATACCGGGGAGCTGTTTTTT. This translates into CASSIAQGYTGELFF. The chain combines TRBV19 with TRBJ2-2; D remains unclear. Germline values: CDR1 LNHDA, CDR2 SQIVND (reference sequence). The CDR3 is 15 amino acids. V gave up 1 base and J gave up 5 bases, with 11 bases separating them.

This chain uses TRBV7-2 with TRBJ1-4; D gene ambiguous. Germline V CDR1 and CDR2: SGHTA, FQGNSA. With 5 bases removed from V and 3 bases from J, the gap between germline ends came to 10 bases. This CDR3 spans 14 amino acids. The DNA for the CDR3 is TGTGCCAGCAGCCCGGGTAGGGCTAATGAAAAACTGTTTTTT. Protein product: CASSPGRANEKLFF. Full variable domain (outside the CDR3, taken from reference TRBV7-2 and TRBJ1-4): GAGVSQSPSNKVTEKGKDVELRCDPISGHTALYWYRQSLGQGLEFLIYFQGNSAPDKSGLPSDRFSAERTGGSVSTLTIQRTQQEDSAVYLCASSPGRANEKLFFGSGTQLSVL.

This clone was recorded once. The chain carries TRBV6-5 and TRBJ2-1; TRBD2 is a possible D gene (6 bases). Trimming pared 8 bases from V and 3 bases from J, leaving 14 bases between. Germline-derived CDR1 and CDR2 are MNHEY and SVGAGI. The CDR3 has 14 residues. CDR3 nucleotide sequence: TGTGCCAGCGGTCGAGCGGGCGTCTACAATGAGCAGTTCTTC. It is translated as CASGRAGVYNEQFF.

This clone has just one count. The same CDR3 also results from other DNA sequences found in this sample. The chain couples TRBV7-2 to TRBJ1-5, with 7 bases matching TRBD1. The length of the CDR3 is 14 residues. Per germline, CDR1 SGHTA and CDR2 FQGNSA. Trimming at V came to 5 bases and at J to 3 bases, leaving 4 bases not matched to a gene. In DNA, the CDR3 is TGTGCCAGCAGCCCGACAGGGTACAATCAGCCCCAGCATTTT. This gives the protein CASSPTGYNQPQHF.

This clone was counted only a few times. The chain combines TRBV7-2 with TRBJ2-3; D is possibly TRBD1 or TRBD2 (5 bases each). V was pared by 5 bases and J by 6 bases, with 18 bases between. The CDR3 is 15 residues long. Germline values: CDR1 SGHTA, CDR2 FQGNSA. The CDR3 region has the DNA TGTGCCAGCAGCACCCGGGGCGGGTACGGCGATACGCAGTATTTT. The encoded protein is CASSTRGGYGDTQYF.

V is TRBV5-4 and J is TRBJ2-7; D might be TRBD2 (5 bases). Trimming left V 4 bases short and J 0 bases short, with 14 bases between. CDR3 size: 15 residues. Germline lookup yields CDR1 SGHNT and CDR2 YYREEE (reference sequence). This CDR3 is CASSPSLANSYEQYF. As DNA, the CDR3 is TGTGCCAGCAGCCCGAGCTTAGCGAACTCCTACGAGCAGTACTTC.

The chain combines TRBV29-1 with TRBJ2-5; a weak D match, TRBD2 (6 bases). V gave up 8 bases and J gave up 5 bases, with 12 bases separating them. Per germline, CDR1 SQVTM and CDR2 ANQGSEA. The CDR3 sequence is 11 residues long. Here the CDR3 DNA reads TGCAGCCCAAGGAGCGGGGAGACCCAGTACTTC. It encodes CSPRSGETQYF.

The chain links TRBV6-1 to TRBJ1-1; tentative D call: TRBD1 (5 bases). The CDR3 is 14 amino acids. Per germline, CDR1 MNHNS and CDR2 SASEGT. V was pared by 4 bases and J by 4 bases, with 13 bases between. CDR3 sequence (DNA): TGTGCCAGCAGTGCTAGGGACGGGGGCACTGAAGCTTTCTTT. Translated: CASSARDGGTEAFF.

This chain links TRBV5-5 with TRBJ2-5; 10 bases agree with TRBD2. V lost 6 bases to trimming and J lost 4 bases; unmatched junction nucleotides: 9. Germline loops: CDR1 SGHKS, CDR2 YYEKEE (reference sequence). The CDR3 has 15 amino acids. CDR3 loop: CASTLAGALGETQYF. The CDR3 DNA is TGTGCCAGCACGCTAGCGGGGGCCCTCGGAGAGACCCAGTACTTC.

This clone appeared a single time. The genes are TRBV7-9 and TRBJ2-7; no firm D call. The CDR3 spans 14 residues. The germline V gene encodes CDR1 SEHNR and CDR2 FQNEAQ (reference sequence). V was clipped by 3 bases and J by 0 bases, with 9 bases between them. CDR3 sequence (DNA): TGTGCCAGCAGCTTTGTTGGGGTCTCCTACGAGCAGTACTTC. Protein sequence: CASSFVGVSYEQYF.

The chain combines TRBV5-1 with TRBJ1-5; D remains ambiguous. The CDR3 loop spans 14 amino acids. The germline V gene has CDR1 SGHRS and CDR2 YFSETQ. V was pared by 4 bases and J by 3 bases, with 11 bases between. The CDR3 DNA follows: TGCGCCAGCAGCGATGGTGGGTCCAATCAGCCCCAGCATTTT. This sequence encodes CASSDGGSNQPQHF.

V is TRBV7-2 and J is TRBJ2-6; D not certain. Looked up from germline, CDR1 is SGHTA and CDR2 is FQGNSA. The CDR3 has 13 amino acids. V was cut by 1 base and J by 12 bases, with 10 bases left in between. CDR3 sequence (DNA): TGTGCCAGCAGCTTAGTTGCCCCCGGCGTCCTGACTTTC. Translating gives CASSLVAPGVLTF.

This clone occurred once. The chain uses TRBV11-3 and TRBJ2-3; no firm D call. Germline CDR1 SGHNT, CDR2 YENEEA. V shed 1 base and J shed 1 base, with 6 bases lying between them. This CDR3 is built from 14 residues. The CDR3: CASSLGEGTDTQYF. The CDR3 coding sequence is TGTGCCAGCAGCTTAGGGGAAGGCACAGATACGCAGTATTTT.

The chain combines TRBV6-1 with TRBJ2-5; perhaps TRBD1 as D (6 bases). The CDR3 consists of 13 residues. CDR1 MNHNS and CDR2 SASEGT come from the germline V gene. V was cut by 8 bases and J by 5 bases, with 15 bases left in between. As DNA, the CDR3 is TGTGCCAGCGAAGGGGGTTCCGGGGAGACCCAGTACTTC. Translated: CASEGGSGETQYF.

V gene TRBV6-5 combines with J gene TRBJ1-2; D may be TRBD1 (5 bases). V shed 8 bases and J shed 8 bases, with 15 bases lying between them. The CDR3 runs to 12 residues. Looked up from germline, CDR1 is MNHEY and CDR2 is SVGAGI. The DNA of the CDR3 is TGTGCCAGCGGGACCCTAAGGGGCGGCTACACCTTC. This encodes CASGTLRGGYTF.